This is a list of T cell receptor beta chains from one sample in a study of CD8 T cells in ankylosing spondylitis. TCRdb reanalysed the 5' RACE reads using MiXCR and keeps one entry per CDR3 protein. The sample shows tens of thousands of distinct CDR3 sequences, under 30% of them seen only once. Input material: blood, either unsorted or a sorted T cell fraction (not recorded which). These receptors came from a male donor with ankylosing spondylitis or in good health (not recorded which). Each CDR3 is given with its conserved first and last residue. The D gene is left open where the match is weak. Clone size is not always given. Where it is, it says once, few, many or a class for expanded clones.

>-|-|TRBJ2-1|TRBV20-1
CSASTGRGAYNEQFF
TGCAGTGCGAGTACCGGGAGAGGAGCATATAATGAGCAGTTCTTC
>-|TRBD1|TRBJ2-1|TRBV5-5
CASRIGTANSYNEQFF
TGTGCCAGCAGAATTGGGACAGCGAACTCCTACAATGAGCAGTTCTTC
>few|-|TRBJ1-1|TRBV5-1
CASSLGPGSTEAFF
TGCGCCAGCAGCTTGGGCCCAGGGAGCACTGAAGCTTTCTTT
>few|-|TRBJ1-1|TRBV11-2
CASSLDTGHMNTEAFF
TGTGCCAGCAGCTTAGATACGGGACACATGAACACTGAAGCTTTCTTT
>-|TRBD2|TRBJ2-1|TRBV20-1
CSAETGLAYNEQFF
TGCAGTGCTGAGACGGGACTAGCCTACAATGAGCAGTTCTTC
>-|-|TRBJ2-5|TRBV7-7
CASSLEYQPRETQYF
TGTGCTAGCAGCTTAGAGTATCAGCCTCGGGAGACCCAGTACTTC
>few|-|TRBJ2-3|TRBV15
CATVEGRSTDTQYF
TGTGCCACCGTCGAGGGGAGAAGTACAGATACGCAGTATTTT
>few|TRBD1|TRBJ1-5|TRBV6-1
CASSDTGGMGNQPQHF
TGTGCCAGCAGTGATACAGGGGGCATGGGCAATCAGCCCCAGCATTTT
>-|-|TRBJ1-1|TRBV5-1
CASTQEGDSTEAFF
TGCGCCAGCACCCAGGAGGGAGACTCCACTGAAGCTTTCTTT
>-|-|TRBJ1-4|TRBV7-2
CASSLEGQGGEKLFF
TGTGCCAGCAGCTTGGAGGGGCAGGGAGGTGAAAAACTGTTTTTT
>many|TRBD2|TRBJ2-1|TRBV5-1
CASSLYTSATSYNEQFF
TGCGCCAGCAGCTTGTACACTAGCGCCACGTCCTACAATGAGCAGTTCTTC
>-|TRBD1|TRBJ2-2|TRBV6-5
CASSTTGQGFPTGELFF
TGTGCCAGCAGTACTACGGGACAGGGGTTCCCCACCGGGGAGCTGTTTTTT